This is a list of T cell receptor beta chains from one sample in a study of T cell repertoires in cytomegalovirus infection. Using its own MiXCR run on the reads, TCRdb lists one record per CDR3 protein. The sample shows approximately 490,000 distinct CDR3 sequences, around 11% of them seen only once. The sequencing input was PBMCs. These receptors originate from a human donor in good health (CMV status not recorded). Some clones in this sample may be carry-over from other donors' samples. Both conserved end residues are trimmed from each CDR3. The order of the fields is V gene, J gene, CDR3 protein.

TRBV20-1	TRBJ2-7	SASGLAASYEQY
TRBV7-3	TRBJ1-1	ASSSVTGLTEAF
TRBV10-3	TRBJ2-3	AISQGSGGPTDTQY
TRBV6-5	TRBJ1-3	ASSWAGNQLSGNTIY
TRBV7-6	TRBJ1-5	ASSPIAAGNQPQH
TRBV7-3	TRBJ2-1	ASSLYLAGGDEQF
TRBV28	TRBJ2-7	ASTPSGGLAYEQY
TRBV25-1	TRBJ1-3	ASSEADRGGNTIY
TRBV25-1	TRBJ1-5	ASRGNGGNQPQH
TRBV7-2	TRBJ2-2	ASEDRTANTGELF
TRBV7-9	TRBJ2-6	ASSSPPGANVLT
TRBV12-3/TRBV12-4	TRBJ2-1	ASILTSGSNEQF
TRBV20-1	TRBJ2-1	SASRADNEQF
TRBV5-6	TRBJ1-1	ASSLRGTGVGRTEAF
TRBV7-8	TRBJ1-4	ASSGPLGGDEKLF
TRBV12-5	TRBJ2-3	ASGLMASGGLADTQY
TRBV29-1	TRBJ2-5	SVEGRGASETQY
TRBV7-3	TRBJ2-4	ASSRGPAGAKNIQY
TRBV3-1	TRBJ2-7	ASSLGATSGISSYEQY
TRBV7-2	TRBJ2-7	ASSLSSVRAYEQY
TRBV6-5	TRBJ2-3	ASSRTSGGAETQY
TRBV7-2	TRBJ2-5	ASSQRELETQY
TRBV18	TRBJ2-5	ASSPPGQGARETQY
TRBV6-1	TRBJ1-6	ASSRQLSSYNSPLH
TRBV12-3/TRBV12-4	TRBJ1-1	ASSLRRTEAF
TRBV24-1	TRBJ1-2	ATSDSLPSTGGSGYT
TRBV28	TRBJ1-2	ASSSFGGYT
TRBV11-1	TRBJ2-6	ASSLTSRTGANVLT
TRBV20-1	TRBJ2-7	SATLEQY
TRBV12-3/TRBV12-4	TRBJ1-2	ASSLGAANYGYT
TRBV29-1	TRBJ2-3	SVDWDPDTQY
TRBV29-1	TRBJ2-7	SAAGGTSYEQY
TRBV20-1	TRBJ2-7	SASSLSGSYEQY
TRBV2	TRBJ1-1	ASSLDRLSTEAF
TRBV6-6	TRBJ2-7	ASSPAARTATYEQY
TRBV12-3/TRBV12-4	TRBJ1-4	ASTIRRGEKLF
TRBV28	TRBJ1-6	ASSRQADSPLH
TRBV20-1	TRBJ1-1	SLTRGRGEGNTEAF
TRBV20-1	TRBJ1-2	SARASTGTGYT
TRBV29-1	TRBJ1-1	SVEFELGTEAF
TRBV5-4	TRBJ1-2	ASSLVGRGYDGYT
TRBV7-3	TRBJ1-3	ASSPGGGAGNTIY
TRBV10-3	TRBJ1-5	AISDVQYSNQPQH
TRBV7-7	TRBJ2-2	ASSPLGAGDPGELF
TRBV5-4	TRBJ2-2	ASSGRDRDTGELF
TRBV20-1	TRBJ2-1	SATSGRYNEQF
TRBV20-1	TRBJ1-5	SARTLDNQPQH
TRBV7-9	TRBJ1-2	ASSSSRGYT
TRBV29-1	TRBJ2-7	SVESPGTGAPYEQY
TRBV10-3	TRBJ2-1	AISGTSGRGSVSEQF
TRBV6-1	TRBJ2-5	ASSESIERSQY
TRBV19	TRBJ2-7	ASTKNAASPPTSEQY
TRBV28	TRBJ2-3	ASSLARAARGIDTQY
TRBV20-1	TRBJ1-5	SASQGNQPQH
TRBV7-2	TRBJ1-1	ASSLNPDGNTEAF